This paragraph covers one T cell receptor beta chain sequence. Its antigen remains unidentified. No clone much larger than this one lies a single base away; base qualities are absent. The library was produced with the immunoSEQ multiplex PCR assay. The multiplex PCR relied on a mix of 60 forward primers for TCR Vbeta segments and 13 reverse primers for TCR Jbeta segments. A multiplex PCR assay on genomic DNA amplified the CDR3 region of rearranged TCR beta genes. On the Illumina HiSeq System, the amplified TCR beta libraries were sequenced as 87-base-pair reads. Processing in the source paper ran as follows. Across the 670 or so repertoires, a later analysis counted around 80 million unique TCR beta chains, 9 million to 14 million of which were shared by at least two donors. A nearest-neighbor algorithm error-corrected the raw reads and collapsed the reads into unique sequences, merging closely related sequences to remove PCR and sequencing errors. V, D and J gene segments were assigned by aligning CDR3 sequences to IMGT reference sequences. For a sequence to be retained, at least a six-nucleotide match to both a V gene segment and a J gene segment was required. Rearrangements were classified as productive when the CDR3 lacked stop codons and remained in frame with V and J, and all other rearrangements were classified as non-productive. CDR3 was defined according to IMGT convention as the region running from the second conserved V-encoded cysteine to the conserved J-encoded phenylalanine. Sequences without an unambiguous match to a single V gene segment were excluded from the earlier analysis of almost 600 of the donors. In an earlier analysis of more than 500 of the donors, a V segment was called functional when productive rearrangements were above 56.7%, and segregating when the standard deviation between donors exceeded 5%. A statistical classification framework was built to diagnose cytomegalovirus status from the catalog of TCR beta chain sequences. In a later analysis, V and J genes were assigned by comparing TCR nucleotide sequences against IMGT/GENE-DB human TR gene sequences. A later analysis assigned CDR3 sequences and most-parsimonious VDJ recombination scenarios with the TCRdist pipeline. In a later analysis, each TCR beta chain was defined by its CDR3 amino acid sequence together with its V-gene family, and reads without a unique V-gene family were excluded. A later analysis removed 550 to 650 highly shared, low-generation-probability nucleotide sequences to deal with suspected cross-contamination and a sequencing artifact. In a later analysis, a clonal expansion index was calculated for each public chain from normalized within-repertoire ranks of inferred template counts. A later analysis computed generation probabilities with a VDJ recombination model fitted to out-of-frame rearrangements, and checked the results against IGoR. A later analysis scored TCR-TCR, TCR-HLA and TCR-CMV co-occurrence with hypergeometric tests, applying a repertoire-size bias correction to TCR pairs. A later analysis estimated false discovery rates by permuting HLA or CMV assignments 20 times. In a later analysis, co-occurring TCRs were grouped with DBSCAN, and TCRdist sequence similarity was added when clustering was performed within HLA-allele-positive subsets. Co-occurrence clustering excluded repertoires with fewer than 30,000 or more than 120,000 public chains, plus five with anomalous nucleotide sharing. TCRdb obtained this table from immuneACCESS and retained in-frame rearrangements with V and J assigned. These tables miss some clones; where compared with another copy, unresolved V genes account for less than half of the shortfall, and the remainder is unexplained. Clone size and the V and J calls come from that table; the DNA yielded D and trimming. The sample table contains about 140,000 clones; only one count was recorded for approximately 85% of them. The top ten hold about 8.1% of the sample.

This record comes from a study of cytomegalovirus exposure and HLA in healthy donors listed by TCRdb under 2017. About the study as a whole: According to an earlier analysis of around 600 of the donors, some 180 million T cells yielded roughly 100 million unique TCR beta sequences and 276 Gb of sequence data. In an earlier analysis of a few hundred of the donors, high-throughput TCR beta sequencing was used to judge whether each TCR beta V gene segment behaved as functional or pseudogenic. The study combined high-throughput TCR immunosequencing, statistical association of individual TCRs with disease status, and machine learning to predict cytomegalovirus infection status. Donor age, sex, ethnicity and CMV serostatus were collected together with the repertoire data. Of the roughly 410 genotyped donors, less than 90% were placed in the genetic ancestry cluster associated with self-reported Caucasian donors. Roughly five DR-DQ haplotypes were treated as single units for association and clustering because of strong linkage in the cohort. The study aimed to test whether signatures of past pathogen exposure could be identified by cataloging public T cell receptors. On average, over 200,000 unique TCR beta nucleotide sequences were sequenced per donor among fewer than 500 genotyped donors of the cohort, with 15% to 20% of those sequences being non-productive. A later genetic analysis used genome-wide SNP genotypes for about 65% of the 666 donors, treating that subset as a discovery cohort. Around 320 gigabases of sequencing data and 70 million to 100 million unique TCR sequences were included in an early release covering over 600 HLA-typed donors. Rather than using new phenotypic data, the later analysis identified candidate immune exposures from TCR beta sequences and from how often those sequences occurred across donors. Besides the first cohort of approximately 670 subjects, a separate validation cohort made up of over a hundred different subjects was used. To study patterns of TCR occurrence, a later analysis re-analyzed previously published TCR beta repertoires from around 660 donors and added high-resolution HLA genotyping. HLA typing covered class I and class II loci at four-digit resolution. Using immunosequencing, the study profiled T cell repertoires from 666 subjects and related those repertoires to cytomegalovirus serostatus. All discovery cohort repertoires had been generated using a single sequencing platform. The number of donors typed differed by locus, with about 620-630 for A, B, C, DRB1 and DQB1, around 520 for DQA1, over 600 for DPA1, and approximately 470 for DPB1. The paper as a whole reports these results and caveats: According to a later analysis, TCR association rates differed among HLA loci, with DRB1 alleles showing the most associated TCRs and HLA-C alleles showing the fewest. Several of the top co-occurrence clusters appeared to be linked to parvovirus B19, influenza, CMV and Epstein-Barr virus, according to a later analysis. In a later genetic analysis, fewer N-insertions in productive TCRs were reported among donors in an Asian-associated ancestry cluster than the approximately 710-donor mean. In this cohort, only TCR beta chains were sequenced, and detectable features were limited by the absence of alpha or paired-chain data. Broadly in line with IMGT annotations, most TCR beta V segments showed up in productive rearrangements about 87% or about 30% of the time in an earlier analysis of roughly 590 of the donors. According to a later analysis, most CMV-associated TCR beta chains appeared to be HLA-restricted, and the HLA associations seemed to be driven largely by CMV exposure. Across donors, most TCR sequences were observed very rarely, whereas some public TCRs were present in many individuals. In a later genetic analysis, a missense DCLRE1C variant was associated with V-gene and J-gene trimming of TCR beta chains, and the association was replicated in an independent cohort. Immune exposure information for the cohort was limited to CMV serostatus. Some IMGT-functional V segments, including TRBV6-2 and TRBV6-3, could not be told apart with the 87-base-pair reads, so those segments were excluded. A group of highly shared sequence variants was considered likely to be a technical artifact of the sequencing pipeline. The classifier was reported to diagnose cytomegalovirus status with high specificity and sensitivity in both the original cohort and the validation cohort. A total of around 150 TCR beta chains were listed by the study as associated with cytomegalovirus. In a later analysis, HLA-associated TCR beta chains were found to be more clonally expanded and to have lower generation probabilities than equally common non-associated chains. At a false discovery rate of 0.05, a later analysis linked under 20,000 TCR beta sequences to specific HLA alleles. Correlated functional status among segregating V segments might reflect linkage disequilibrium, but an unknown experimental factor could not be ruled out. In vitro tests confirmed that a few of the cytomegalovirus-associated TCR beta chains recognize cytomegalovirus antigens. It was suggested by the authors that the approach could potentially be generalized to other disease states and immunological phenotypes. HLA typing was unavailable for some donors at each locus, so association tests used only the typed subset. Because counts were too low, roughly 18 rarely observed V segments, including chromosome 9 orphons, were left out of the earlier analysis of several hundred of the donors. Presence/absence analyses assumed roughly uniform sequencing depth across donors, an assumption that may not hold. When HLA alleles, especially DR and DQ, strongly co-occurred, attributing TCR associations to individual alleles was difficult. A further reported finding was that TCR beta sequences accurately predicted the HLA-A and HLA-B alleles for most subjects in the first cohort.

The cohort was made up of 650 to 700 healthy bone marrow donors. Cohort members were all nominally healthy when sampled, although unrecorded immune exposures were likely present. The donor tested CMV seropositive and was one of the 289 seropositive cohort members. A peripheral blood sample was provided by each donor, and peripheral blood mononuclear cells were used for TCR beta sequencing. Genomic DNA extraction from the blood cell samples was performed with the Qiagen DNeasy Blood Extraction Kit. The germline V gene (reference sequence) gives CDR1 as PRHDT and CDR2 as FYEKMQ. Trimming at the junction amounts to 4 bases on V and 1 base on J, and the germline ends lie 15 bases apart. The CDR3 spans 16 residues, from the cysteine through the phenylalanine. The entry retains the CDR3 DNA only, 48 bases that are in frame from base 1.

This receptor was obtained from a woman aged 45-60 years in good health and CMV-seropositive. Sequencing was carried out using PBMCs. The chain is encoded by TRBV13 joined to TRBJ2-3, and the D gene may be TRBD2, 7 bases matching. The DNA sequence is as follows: TGTGCCAGCAGCTATGGGACGGGGGGCCGCACAGATACGCAGTATTTT. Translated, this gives CASSYGTGGRTDTQYF.